These 14 T cell receptor beta chains originate from one sample sequenced in a study of shared clonotypes between healthy human individuals. Repertoires were generated with immunoSEQ multiplex PCR, while TCRdb's copy carries only in-frame clones and drops some. Of around 600,000 clones listed, approximately 95% are singletons. Naive CD8 cells, CD45RO-negative and positively selected for CCR7, excluded terminally differentiated effector memory CD45RA+ cells. The sample comprised naive CD8+ T cells sorted from blood. Every receptor here comes from a woman aged 30 to 39 in good health.

The chain links TRBV4-1 to TRBJ2-5, with TRBD2 matching over 12 bases. The DNA end is more similar to TRBJ2-7, so the J call may be wrong. Germline CDR1 is MGHRA and CDR2 is YSYEKL. This CDR3 region has 17 residues. The CDR3 reads CASSQAKGLAGGYEQYF. For the CDR3, the DNA is TGCGCCAGCAGCCAAGCAAAGGGTCTAGCGGGAGGGTACGAGCAGTACTTC.

V is TRBV7-8 and J is TRBJ2-1; D possibly uses TRBD1 or TRBD2 (5 bases each). V lost 5 bases, J lost 1 base, and 15 bases lay in between. Germline CDR1 SGHVS, CDR2 FQNEAQ. There are 16 residues in the CDR3. CDR3 DNA: TGTGCCAGCAGCACATGGGACGCAACTTCCTACAATGAGCAGTTCTTC. Its protein is CASSTWDATSYNEQFF. Drawing the rest from reference TRBV7-8 and TRBJ2-1, the complete variable domain is GAGVSQSPRYKVAKRGQDVALRCDPISGHVSLFWYQQALGQGPEFLTYFQNEAQLDKSGLPSDRFFAERPEGSVSTLKIQRTQQEDSAVYLCASSTWDATSYNEQFFGPGTRLTVL.

V is TRBV6-5 and J is TRBJ2-5, with TRBD2 as a possible D gene (5 bases). In germline, CDR1 is MNHEY, CDR2 SVGAGI. This CDR3 comprises 15 residues. Between the trimmed V and J ends, which lost 5 bases and 2 bases, there was a span of 15 bases. CDR3 bases: TGTGCCAGCAGTCCGGGAACAAGGGCTCAAGAGACCCAGTACTTC. This gives the protein CASSPGTRAQETQYF.

V usage is TRBV29-1 and J usage is TRBJ2-1; 8 nucleotides match TRBD1. Looked up from germline, CDR1 is SQVTM and CDR2 is ANQGSEA. The CDR3 is made up of 13 amino acids. V lost 6 bases to trimming and J lost 4 bases; unmatched junction nucleotides: 5. The CDR3 DNA is TGCAGCGTCGGGACAGGAGTGTACAATGAGCAGTTCTTC. Translated: CSVGTGVYNEQFF.

V gene TRBV7-9 combines with J gene TRBJ2-5; D might be TRBD1 (5 bases). CDR1 and CDR2 from the germline V gene are SEHNR and FQNEAQ (reference sequence). V lost 1 base and J 4 bases, leaving 13 bases between the germline ends. CDR3 length: 15 residues. The CDR3 is CASSLGVVRGETQYF. CDR3 coding DNA: TGTGCCAGCAGCTTAGGCGTTGTTAGGGGAGAGACCCAGTACTTC. Combining the CDR3 with reference TRBV7-9 and TRBJ2-5 gives the whole variable domain DTGVSQNPRHKITKRGQNVTFRCDPISEHNRLYWYRQTLGQGPEFLTYFQNEAQLEKSRLLSDRFSAERPKGSFSTLEIQRTEQGDSAMYLCASSLGVVRGETQYFGPGTRLLVL.

The chain combines TRBV5-6 with TRBJ2-1; the match to TRBD2 covers 10 bases. CDR1 and CDR2 from the germline V gene are SGHDT and YYEEEE. The CDR3 totals 17 residues. Trimming took 0 bases from V and 5 from J; bases not matched to a gene: 8. For the CDR3, the DNA is TGTGCCAGCAGCTTGGAGCGGTTCCTAGCGGGAGACAATGAGCAGTTCTTC. Protein product: CASSLERFLAGDNEQFF.

CDR3 DNA sequence: TGTGCCAGCAGCTTAGGACAGGGGGCTAACGAGCAGTACTTC. It yields the protein CASSLGQGANEQYF. The V and J genes are TRBV13 and TRBJ2-7; 9 bases align to TRBD1. CDR3 length equals 14 residues. Germline assignment: CDR1 PRHDT and CDR2 FYEKMQ (reference sequence). With 0 bases clipped from V and 5 bases from J, the junction kept 2 bases outside the gene matches.

This chain uses TRBV27 with TRBJ2-1; D remains unclear. V gave up 0 bases and J gave up 8 bases, with 5 bases separating them. From germline, CDR1 is MNHEY and CDR2 SMNVEV (reference sequence). The CDR3 contains 12 residues. In DNA form, the CDR3 reads TGTGCCAGCAGTTTATCCCCCCATGAGCAGTTCTTC. It specifies CASSLSPHEQFF.

This clone appeared once. The chain employs TRBV27 and TRBJ1-1; no clear D gene. Trimming took off 2 bases at V and 6 bases at J, with 7 bases between the two ends. The CDR3 covers 12 residues. Germline V gene data show CDR1 as MNHEY and CDR2 as SMNVEV (reference sequence). The CDR3, as DNA: TGTGCCAGCAGTTTAGCGGGTTCTGAAGCTTTCTTT. Translation: CASSLAGSEAFF.

The chain carries TRBV27 and TRBJ2-1; 8 bases agree with TRBD2. The CDR3 contains 12 residues. The germline gives CDR1 MNHEY, CDR2 SMNVEV (reference sequence). J was trimmed by 15 bases and V by 7 bases; bases with no gene match: 11. CDR3 residues: CASISSGWFWFF. In DNA form, the CDR3 reads TGTGCCAGCATCTCTAGCGGGTGGTTTTGGTTCTTC.

This chain connects TRBV2 to TRBJ2-1, with 10 bases fitting TRBD2. V trimming: 3 bases; J trimming: 2 bases; junction bases outside the gene matches: 4. Germline-derived CDR1 and CDR2 are SNHLY and FYNNEI. The CDR3 runs to 16 residues. The CDR3 DNA reads as TGTGCCAGCAGTGATGGACTAGCGGTCCCCTACAATGAGCAGTTCTTC. Amino acids: CASSDGLAVPYNEQFF.

This clone occurred once. The gene calls are TRBV5-1 and TRBJ1-1; 10 nucleotides match TRBD1. The CDR3 totals 15 residues. Germline trimming cut 0 bases from V and 3 bases from J; bases unmatched to any gene: 2. The V gene's germline CDR1 is SGHRS and CDR2 YFSETQ. CDR3 loop: CASSLEGQGYTEAFF. DNA of the CDR3: TGCGCCAGCAGCTTGGAGGGACAGGGGTACACTGAAGCTTTCTTT.

This chain joins TRBV7-9 and TRBJ2-3, with 9 bases aligning to TRBD2. V shed 8 bases, J shed 0 bases, and the junction held 3 bases outside the gene matches. Germline lookup yields CDR1 SEHNR and CDR2 FQNEAQ (reference sequence). The CDR3 sequence is 14 residues long. The CDR3 sequence is CASQTSGSTDTQYF. CDR3 bases: TGTGCCAGCCAAACTAGCGGGAGCACAGATACGCAGTATTTT.

The V and J genes are TRBV27 and TRBJ2-5; 10 positions agree with TRBD1. V was pared by 5 bases and J by 5 bases, with 8 bases of the junction left unmatched. The CDR3 totals 15 residues. Germline assignment: CDR1 MNHEY and CDR2 SMNVEV (reference sequence). The CDR3, as DNA: TGTGCCAGCAGTAAGACGACAGGGGGCAGGGAGACCCAGTACTTC. The encoded protein is CASSKTTGGRETQYF.